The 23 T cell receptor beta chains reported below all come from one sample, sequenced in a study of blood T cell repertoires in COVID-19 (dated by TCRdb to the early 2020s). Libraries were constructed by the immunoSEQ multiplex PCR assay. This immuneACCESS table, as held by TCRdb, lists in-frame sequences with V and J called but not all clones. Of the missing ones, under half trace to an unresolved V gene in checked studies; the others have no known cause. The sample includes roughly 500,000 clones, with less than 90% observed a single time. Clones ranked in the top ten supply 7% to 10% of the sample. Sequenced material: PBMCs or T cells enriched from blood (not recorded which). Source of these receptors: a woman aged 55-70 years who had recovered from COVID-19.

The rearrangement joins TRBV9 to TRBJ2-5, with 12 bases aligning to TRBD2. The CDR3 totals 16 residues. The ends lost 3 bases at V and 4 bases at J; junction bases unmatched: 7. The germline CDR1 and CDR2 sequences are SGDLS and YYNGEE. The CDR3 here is CASSDLAGGLGETQYF. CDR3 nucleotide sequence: TGTGCCAGCAGCGACCTAGCGGGGGGGCTCGGAGAGACCCAGTACTTC. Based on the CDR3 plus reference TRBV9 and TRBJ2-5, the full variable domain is DSGVTQTPKHLITATGQRVTLRCSPRSGDLSVYWYQQSLDQGLQFLIQYYNGEERAKGNILERFSAQQFPDLHSELNLSSLELGDSALYFCASSDLAGGLGETQYFGPGTRLLVL.

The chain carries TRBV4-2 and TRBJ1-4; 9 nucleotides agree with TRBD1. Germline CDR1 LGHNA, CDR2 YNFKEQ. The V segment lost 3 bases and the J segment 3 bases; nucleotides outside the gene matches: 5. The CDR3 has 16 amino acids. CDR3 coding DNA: TGTGCCAGCAGCCATGGGGACAGGGTTCCTAATGAAAAACTGTTTTTT. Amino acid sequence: CASSHGDRVPNEKLFF.

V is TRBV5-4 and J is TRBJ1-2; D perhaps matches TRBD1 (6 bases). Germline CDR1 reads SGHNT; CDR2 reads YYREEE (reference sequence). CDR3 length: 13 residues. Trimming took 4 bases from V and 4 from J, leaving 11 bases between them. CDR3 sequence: CASSHGQTYGYTF. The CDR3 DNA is TGTGCCAGCAGCCATGGACAGACCTATGGCTACACCTTC.

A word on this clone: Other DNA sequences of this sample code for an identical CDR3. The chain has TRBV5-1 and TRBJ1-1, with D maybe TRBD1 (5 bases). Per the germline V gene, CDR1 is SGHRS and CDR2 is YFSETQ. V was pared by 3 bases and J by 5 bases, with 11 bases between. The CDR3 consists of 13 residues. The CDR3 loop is CASSWGEGTEAFF. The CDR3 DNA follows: TGCGCCAGCAGCTGGGGGGAGGGTACTGAAGCTTTCTTT.

The CDR3 loop is CASSPDSYTEAFF. The CDR3 nucleotides are TGTGCCAGCTCACCAGACAGCTACACTGAAGCTTTCTTT. This sequence joins TRBV18 and TRBJ1-1, with D possibly TRBD1 on 5 matching bases. V was cut by 2 bases and J by 3 bases, with 7 bases left in between. The CDR3 contains 13 residues. CDR1 is KGHSH and CDR2 is LQKENI in the germline V gene.

The CDR3 loop reads CASSQRLTGSSGNTIYF. The CDR3 bases are TGTGCCAGCAGCCAGCGATTAACAGGGAGCTCTGGAAACACCATATATTTT. V usage is TRBV4-2 and J usage is TRBJ1-3, with D tentatively TRBD1 (6 bases). In germline, CDR1 is LGHNA, CDR2 YNFKEQ. CDR3 length: 17 amino acids. V was shortened by 3 bases and J by 0 bases, with 15 bases between the two germline ends.

Here the CDR3 DNA reads TGTGCCAGCAGTTACGACGGGACAGGGGGCTACGAGCAGTACTTC. This sequence encodes CASSYDGTGGYEQYF. The gene calls are TRBV6-5 and TRBJ2-7; 11 bases match TRBD1. Per germline, CDR1 MNHEY and CDR2 SVGAGI. V dropped 2 bases and J dropped 3; count of bases not matched to a gene: 3. The CDR3 sequence is 15 residues long.

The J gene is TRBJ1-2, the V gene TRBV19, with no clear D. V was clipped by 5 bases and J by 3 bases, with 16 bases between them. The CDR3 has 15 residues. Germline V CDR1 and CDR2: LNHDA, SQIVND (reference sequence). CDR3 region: CASSSRHPMDYGYTF. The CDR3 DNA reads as TGTGCCAGTAGTTCCCGACATCCTATGGACTATGGCTACACCTTC. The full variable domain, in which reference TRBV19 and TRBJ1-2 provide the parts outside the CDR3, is DGGITQSPKYLFRKEGQNVTLSCEQNLNHDAMYWYRQDPGQGLRLIYYSQIVNDFQKGDIAEGYSVSREKKESFPLTVTSAQKNPTAFYLCASSSRHPMDYGYTFGSGTRLTVV.

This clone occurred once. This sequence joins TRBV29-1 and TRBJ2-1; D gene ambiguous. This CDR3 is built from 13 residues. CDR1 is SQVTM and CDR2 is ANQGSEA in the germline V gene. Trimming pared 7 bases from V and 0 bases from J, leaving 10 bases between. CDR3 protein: CSAVRSSYNEQFF. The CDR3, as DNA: TGCAGCGCCGTGCGTAGCTCCTACAATGAGCAGTTCTTC.

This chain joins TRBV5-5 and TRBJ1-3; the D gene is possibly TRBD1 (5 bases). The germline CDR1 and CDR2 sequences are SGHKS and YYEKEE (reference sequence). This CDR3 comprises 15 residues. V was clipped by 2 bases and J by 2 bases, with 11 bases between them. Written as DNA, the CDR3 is TGTGCCAGCAGCTTCCCGGGGGACCCTGGAAACACCATATATTTT. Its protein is CASSFPGDPGNTIYF. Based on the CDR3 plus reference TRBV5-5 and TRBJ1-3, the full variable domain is DAGVTQSPTHLIKTRGQQVTLRCSPISGHKSVSWYQQVLGQGPQFIFQYYEKEERGRGNFPDRFSARQFPNYSSELNVNALLLGDSALYLCASSFPGDPGNTIYFGEGSWLTVV.

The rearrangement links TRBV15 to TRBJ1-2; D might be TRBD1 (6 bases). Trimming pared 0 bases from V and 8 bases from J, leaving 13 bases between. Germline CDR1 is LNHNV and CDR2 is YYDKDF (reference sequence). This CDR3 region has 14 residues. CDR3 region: CATSRDRGAEGYTF. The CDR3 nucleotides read TGTGCCACCAGCAGAGATCGGGGGGCGGAGGGCTACACCTTC.

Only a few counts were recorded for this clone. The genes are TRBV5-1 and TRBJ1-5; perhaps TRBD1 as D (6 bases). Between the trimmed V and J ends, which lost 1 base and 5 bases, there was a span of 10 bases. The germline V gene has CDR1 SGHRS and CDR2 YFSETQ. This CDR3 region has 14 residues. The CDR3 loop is CASSLIQGDQPQHF. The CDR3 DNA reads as TGCGCCAGCAGCTTGATACAGGGTGATCAGCCCCAGCATTTT.

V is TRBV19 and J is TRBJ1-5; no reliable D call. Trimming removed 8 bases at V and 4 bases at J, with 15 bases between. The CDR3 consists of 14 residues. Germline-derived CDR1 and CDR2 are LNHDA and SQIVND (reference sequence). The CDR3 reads CASQKWLLNQPQHF. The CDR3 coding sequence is TGTGCCAGTCAGAAATGGTTGCTTAATCAGCCCCAGCATTTT.

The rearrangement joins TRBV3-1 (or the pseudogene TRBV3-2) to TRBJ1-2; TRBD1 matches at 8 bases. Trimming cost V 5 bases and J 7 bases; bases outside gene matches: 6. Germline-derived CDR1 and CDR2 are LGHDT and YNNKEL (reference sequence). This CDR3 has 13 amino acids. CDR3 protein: CASSAGTGAGYTF. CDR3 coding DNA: TGTGCCAGCAGCGCCGGGACAGGTGCTGGCTACACCTTC.

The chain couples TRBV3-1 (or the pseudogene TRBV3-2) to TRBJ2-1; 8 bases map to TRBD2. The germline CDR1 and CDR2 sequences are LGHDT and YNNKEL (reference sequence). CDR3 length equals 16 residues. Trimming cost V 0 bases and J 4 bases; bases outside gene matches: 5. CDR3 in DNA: TGTGCCAGCAGCCAAGATAGGGGACTAGGTTACAATGAGCAGTTCTTC. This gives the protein CASSQDRGLGYNEQFF.

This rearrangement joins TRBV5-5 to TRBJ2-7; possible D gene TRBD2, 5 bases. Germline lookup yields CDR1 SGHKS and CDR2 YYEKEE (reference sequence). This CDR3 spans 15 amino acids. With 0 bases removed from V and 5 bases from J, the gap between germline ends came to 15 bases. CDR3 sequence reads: CASSLGIGFGNEQYF. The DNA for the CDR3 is TGTGCCAGCAGCTTGGGCATAGGGTTCGGGAACGAGCAGTACTTC. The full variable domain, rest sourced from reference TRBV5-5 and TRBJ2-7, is DAGVTQSPTHLIKTRGQQVTLRCSPISGHKSVSWYQQVLGQGPQFIFQYYEKEERGRGNFPDRFSARQFPNYSSELNVNALLLGDSALYLCASSLGIGFGNEQYFGPGTRLTVT.

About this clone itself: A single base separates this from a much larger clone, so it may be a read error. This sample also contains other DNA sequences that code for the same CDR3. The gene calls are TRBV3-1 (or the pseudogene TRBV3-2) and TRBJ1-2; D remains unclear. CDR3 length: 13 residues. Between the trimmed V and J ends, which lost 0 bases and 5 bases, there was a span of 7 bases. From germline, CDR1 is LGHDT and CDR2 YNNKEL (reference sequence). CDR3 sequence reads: CASSQERAYGYTF. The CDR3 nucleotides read TGTGCCAGCAGCCAAGAGAGGGCTTATGGCTACACCTTC.

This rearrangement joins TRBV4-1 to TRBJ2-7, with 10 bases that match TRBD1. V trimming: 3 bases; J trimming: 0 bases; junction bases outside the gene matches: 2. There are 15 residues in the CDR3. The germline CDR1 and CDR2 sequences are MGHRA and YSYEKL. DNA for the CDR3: TGCGCCAGCAGCCAGGACAGGGGGGGCTCCTACGAGCAGTACTTC. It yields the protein CASSQDRGGSYEQYF.

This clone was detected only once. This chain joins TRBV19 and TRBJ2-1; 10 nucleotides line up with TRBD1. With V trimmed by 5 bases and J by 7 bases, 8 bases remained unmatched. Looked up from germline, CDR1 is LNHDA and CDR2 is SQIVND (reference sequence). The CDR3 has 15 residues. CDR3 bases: TGTGCCAGTAGTGCCCGGGACAGGGGTGTAAATGAGCAGTTCTTC. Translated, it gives CASSARDRGVNEQFF.

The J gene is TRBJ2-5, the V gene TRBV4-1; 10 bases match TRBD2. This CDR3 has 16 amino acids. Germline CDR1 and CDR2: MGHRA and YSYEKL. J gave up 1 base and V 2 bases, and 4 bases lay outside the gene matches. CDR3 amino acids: CASSQLAGALQETQYF. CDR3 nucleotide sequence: TGCGCCAGCAGCCAACTAGCGGGGGCTCTCCAAGAGACCCAGTACTTC.

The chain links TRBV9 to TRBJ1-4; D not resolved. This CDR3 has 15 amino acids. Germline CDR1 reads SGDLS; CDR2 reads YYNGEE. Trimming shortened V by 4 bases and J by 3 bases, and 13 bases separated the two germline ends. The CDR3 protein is CASSLTGLPNEKLFF. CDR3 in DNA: TGTGCCAGCAGCCTTACGGGATTACCTAATGAAAAACTGTTTTTT.

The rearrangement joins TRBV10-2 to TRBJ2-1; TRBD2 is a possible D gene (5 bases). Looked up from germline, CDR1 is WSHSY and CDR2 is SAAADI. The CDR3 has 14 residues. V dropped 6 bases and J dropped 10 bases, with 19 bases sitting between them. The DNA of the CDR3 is TGCGCCAGCAGAAGAACGCCCGCGGGCGGGGAGCAGTTCTTC. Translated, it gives CASRRTPAGGEQFF.

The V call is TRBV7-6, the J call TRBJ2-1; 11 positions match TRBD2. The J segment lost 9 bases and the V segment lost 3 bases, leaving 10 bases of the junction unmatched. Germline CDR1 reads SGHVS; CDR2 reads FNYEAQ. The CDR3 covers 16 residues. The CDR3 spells CASSLGLAGGWGEQFF. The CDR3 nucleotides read TGTGCCAGCAGCTTGGGCCTAGCGGGGGGCTGGGGTGAGCAGTTCTTC. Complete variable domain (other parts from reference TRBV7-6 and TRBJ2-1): GAGVSQSPRYKVTKRGQDVALRCDPISGHVSLYWYRQALGQGPEFLTYFNYEAQQDKSGLPNDRFSAERPEGSISTLTIQRTEQRDSAMYRCASSLGLAGGWGEQFFGPGTRLTVL.